This T cell receptor (beta chain) was sequenced during a study of T cells in Graves' hyperthyroidism and ophthalmopathy. This clonotype was recorded many times. An absence of ophthalmopathy progression within 18 months meant stable Graves' hyperthyroidism. Hyperthyroidism had been newly diagnosed in patients aged 18 to 65, and its duration was under 2 months. Clinicians diagnosed patients from clinical symptoms, serum thyroxine and TRAb, thyroid ultrasound and orbital computed tomography. The authors obtained PBMCs from 7.5 to 10 ml of fresh peripheral blood. This CDR3 is 11 amino acids long. Germline CDR1 SQVTM, CDR2 ANQGSEA. V was pared by 5 bases and J by 5 bases, with 9 bases between. There were TCR beta CDR3 regions amplified from RNA transcripts. Using the HTBI primer set, a first-round RT-PCR was run on the TCR CDR3. Using its own MiXCR run on the multiplex PCR reads, TCRdb lists one record per CDR3 protein. The sample shows some 510,000 distinct CDR3 sequences, less than 25% of them seen only once.

The TCR sequence derives from a man aged 18 to 30 with Graves' hyperthyroidism. Sequenced sample: blood. The chain carries TRBV29-1 and TRBJ2-5, with D tentatively TRBD2 (6 bases). Here the CDR3 reads CSVTRGETQYF. Here the CDR3 DNA reads TGCAGCGTTACCCGGGGGGAGACCCAGTACTTC.